The sequence of this TCR beta chain was determined in a study of shared clonotypes between healthy human individuals. This CDR3 has 11 amino acids. Germline CDR1 reads MNHNS; CDR2 reads SASEGT. With 6 bases removed from V and 5 bases from J, the gap between germline ends came to 7 bases. As concerns this clone: The antigen is undetermined.

Clones were sequenced by immunoSEQ multiplex PCR, and TCRdb holds only the in-frame ones, with some missing. The top ten hold 1.5% to 2% of the sample, which has around 1.9 million clones, 90% to 95% seen once. CD45RO-negative, CCR7-selected cells formed the naive CD8 fraction, which excluded terminally differentiated effector memory CD45RA+ cells. Study-wide points: Non-shared clonotypes had lower generation probabilities than those shared by all four donors.

The receptor was derived from a man aged 18 to 29 in good health. Some clones in this sample may be carry-over from other donors' samples. Sequencing used naive CD8+ T cells from PBMCs. This chain connects TRBV6-1 to TRBJ2-5; D remains ambiguous. The chain's CDR3 is CASRAWETQYF. CDR3 nucleotides: TGTGCCAGCAGAGCCTGGGAGACCCAGTACTTC.